The 16 T cell receptor beta chains in this list originate from one sample, sequenced in a study of blood T cell repertoires in COVID-19. TCRdb keeps only in-frame clones here, not all; method: immunoSEQ multiplex PCR. The sample comprises some 11,000 clones, roughly 87% of which are singletons, and more than 25% rests with the top ten. Sequenced sample: peripheral blood. These receptors originate from a man aged 30-40 years with active or convalescent COVID-19.

This sequence joins TRBV3-1 (or the pseudogene TRBV3-2) and TRBJ1-4; D might be TRBD1 (5 bases). Trimming stripped 2 bases from V and 7 bases from J, with 5 bases between. Germline CDR1 and CDR2: LGHDT and YNNKEL (reference sequence). The CDR3 spans 12 residues. Here the CDR3 reads CASSQQGEKLFF. The CDR3 coding sequence is TGTGCCAGCAGCCAACAGGGTGAAAAACTGTTTTTT.

This clone was recorded once. This chain uses TRBV4-1 with TRBJ1-5; D not resolved. Germline V gene lookup returns CDR1 MGHRA and CDR2 YSYEKL. V was cut by 3 bases and J by 6 bases, with 9 bases left in between. The CDR3 loop spans 13 amino acids. CDR3 nucleotide sequence: TGCGCCAGCAGCCACTCCCGGGGTCAGCCCCAGCATTTT. This encodes CASSHSRGQPQHF.

This sequence joins TRBV18 and TRBJ2-7; TRBD1 matches 7 bases. CDR3 length: 13 amino acids. The V segment lost 3 bases and the J segment 6 bases; nucleotides outside the gene matches: 5. Germline-derived CDR1 and CDR2 are KGHSH and LQKENI. CDR3 nucleotides: TGTGCCAGCTCACCGGGACAGAATCGCGAGCAGTACGTC. Residues: CASSPGQNREQYV.

V gene TRBV30 combines with J gene TRBJ2-1; tentative D call: TRBD1 (5 bases). CDR1 GTSNPN and CDR2 SVGIG come from the germline V gene (reference sequence). The germline V and J ends were trimmed by 8 bases and 0 bases, with 17 bases remaining between them. This CDR3 is built from 15 residues. CDR3 coding DNA: TGTGCCAGCACGTCTAACAGGAGCTCCTACAATGAGCAGTTCTTC. Its translation: CASTSNRSSYNEQFF. The variable domain in full, with the rest retrieved from reference TRBV30 and TRBJ2-1, is SQTIHQWPATLVQPVGSPLSLECTVEGTSNPNLYWYRQAAGRGLQLLFYSVGIGQISSEVPQNLSASRPQDRQFILSSKKLLLSDSGFYLCASTSNRSSYNEQFFGPGTRLTVL.

V and J are TRBV11-2 and TRBJ1-2, with a possible D match to TRBD1 (6 bases). This CDR3 spans 16 amino acids. Deletions cut 4 bases from V and 4 bases from J, with 19 bases between. In germline, CDR1 is SGHAT, CDR2 FQNNGV. CDR3 DNA sequence: TGTGCCAGCAGCTCCCTGACAGGCCAATTATTCTATGGCTACACCTTC. Translating it yields CASSSLTGQLFYGYTF.

The J gene is TRBJ1-3, the V gene TRBV30; 7 bases align to TRBD1. The CDR3 spans 14 residues. V was pared by 8 bases and J by 0 bases, with 7 bases of the junction left unmatched. Looked up from germline, CDR1 is GTSNPN and CDR2 is SVGIG (reference sequence). The CDR3 loop reads CALPKGASGNTIYF. CDR3 coding DNA: TGTGCCCTTCCCAAGGGGGCCTCTGGAAACACCATATATTTT. The full variable domain, with the rest looked up from reference TRBV30 and TRBJ1-3, is SQTIHQWPATLVQPVGSPLSLECTVEGTSNPNLYWYRQAAGRGLQLLFYSVGIGQISSEVPQNLSASRPQDRQFILSSKKLLLSDSGFYLCALPKGASGNTIYFGEGSWLTVV.

This chain links TRBV2 with TRBJ2-5; the match to TRBD2 covers 11 bases. The V segment lost 6 bases and the J segment 4 bases; nucleotides outside the gene matches: 7. Per the germline V gene, CDR1 is SNHLY and CDR2 is FYNNEI. The CDR3 contains 15 residues. Here the CDR3 reads CASSASGGHGETQYF. The CDR3 region has the DNA TGTGCCAGCAGCGCTAGCGGGGGGCATGGAGAGACCCAGTACTTC.

The CDR3 loop reads CASTRGSYNEQFF. As DNA, the CDR3 is TGTGCCAGCACCAGGGGCTCCTACAATGAGCAGTTCTTC. This chain connects TRBV12-3 or TRBV12-4 to TRBJ2-1, with D tentatively TRBD1 (6 bases). Between the trimmed V and J ends, which lost 7 bases and 0 bases, there was a span of 7 bases. This CDR3 region has 13 residues.

The chain carries TRBV6-1 and TRBJ2-7; D may be TRBD2 (6 bases). CDR1 and CDR2 from the germline V gene are MNHNS and SASEGT. Between the trimmed V and J ends, which lost 4 bases and 3 bases, there was a span of 22 bases. The CDR3 has 17 residues. For the CDR3, the DNA is TGTGCCAGCAGTGTCTCCTCCACGGGACTCGACTACTACGAGCAGTACGTC. It yields the protein CASSVSSTGLDYYEQYV.

This rearrangement joins TRBV5-8 to TRBJ2-7, with D maybe TRBD1 (5 bases). V was cut by 3 bases and J by 6 bases, with 16 bases left in between. CDR3 length equals 14 residues. Germline CDR1 and CDR2: SGHTS and YDEGEE. CDR3 nucleotides: TGTGCCAGCAGCTGGGGTTTAGGGGCGCCCGAGCAGTACGTC. Translating it yields CASSWGLGAPEQYV.

This rearrangement joins TRBV11-3 to TRBJ2-4, with TRBD1 identical over 7 bases. The CDR3 covers 18 residues. The V segment lost 1 base and the J segment 0 bases; nucleotides outside the gene matches: 9. Germline V lookup: CDR1 SGHNT, CDR2 YENEEA. Written as DNA, the CDR3 is TGTGCCAGCAGCTTAGTGCCCCTGGGACAGTCAGCCAAAAACATTCAGTACTTC. Protein product: CASSLVPLGQSAKNIQYF.

This chain links TRBV3-1 (or the pseudogene TRBV3-2) with TRBJ2-5; TRBD1 might be the D (7 bases). Germline V gene data show CDR1 as LGHDT and CDR2 as YNNKEL (reference sequence). The CDR3 has 16 amino acids. Between the trimmed V and J ends, which lost 3 bases and 5 bases, there was a span of 19 bases. The CDR3 DNA reads as TGTGCCAGCAGCCACGGGAGAAAGGGGGCATGGGAGACCCAGTACTTC. Encoded protein: CASSHGRKGAWETQYF.

The rearrangement joins TRBV9 to TRBJ2-1; possibly TRBD1 for D (6 bases). The CDR3 is 13 residues long. The V gene lost 2 bases and the J gene lost 7 bases, with 10 bases spanning the gap. The germline V gene encodes CDR1 SGDLS and CDR2 YYNGEE. The CDR3 DNA follows: TGTGCCAGCAGCGTGCCGGGACAAAATGAGCAGTTCTTC. The encoded protein is CASSVPGQNEQFF. Looking up the rest from reference TRBV9 and TRBJ2-1 gives the full variable domain: DSGVTQTPKHLITATGQRVTLRCSPRSGDLSVYWYQQSLDQGLQFLIQYYNGEERAKGNILERFSAQQFPDLHSELNLSSLELGDSALYFCASSVPGQNEQFFGPGTRLTVL.

The rearrangement links TRBV20-1 to TRBJ2-5; no clear D. The V end was cut by 4 bases, the J end by 2 bases, with 5 bases between. The germline V gene has CDR1 DFQATT and CDR2 SNEGSKA (reference sequence). The CDR3 length is 11 residues. The CDR3 is CSAILQETQYF. The CDR3 DNA sequence: TGCAGTGCTATATTGCAAGAGACCCAGTACTTC.

This chain links TRBV21-1 with TRBJ2-3; no check of the table's D call, TRBD2, against the DNA was made. TRBV21-1 represents a pseudogene. The CDR3 contains 17 residues. CDR3 in DNA: TGTGCCAGCAGCCCTCCGGGACTAGCGGGGAATGCAGATACGCAGTATTTT. As protein: CASSPPGLAGNADTQYF.

The genes are TRBV4-1 and TRBJ2-7; 7 bases are a match to TRBD2. Germline CDR1 is MGHRA and CDR2 is YSYEKL. The CDR3 loop spans 15 amino acids. V was clipped by 3 bases and J by 3 bases; unmatched bases: 8. The CDR3 sequence: CASSQGLSGGYEQYV. The CDR3 DNA reads as TGCGCCAGCAGCCAGGGGTTGTCGGGGGGCTACGAGCAGTACGTC.